The present T cell receptor beta chain was sequenced within a study of breast tumors, draining lymph nodes, adjacent tissues. The sample holds many counts of this clonotype. Antigen: not known. J was trimmed by 9 bases and V by 0 bases; bases with no gene match: 10. The CDR3 is 16 residues long. Germline V gene sequence: CDR1 SGDLS, CDR2 YYNGEE. Samples came from axillary lymph nodes draining the breast cancer. Study-wide findings and caveats: Tumor T cell lymph node origin was a supported hypothesis, not proven. Tumor repertoires ranked between lymph nodes and nontumor tissue in diversity, with V and J gene preferences.

TCRdb passed the multiplex PCR reads through MiXCR, listing each CDR3 protein once. The repertoire includes 150,000 to 200,000 distinct CDR3 sequences, approximately 30% of them detected once, and 3.5% to 4.5% sits in the top ten. The origin of this receptor is a female donor with breast cancer. Some clones in this sample may be carry-over from other donors' samples. Sequenced: axillary lymph node tissue. This chain joins TRBV9 and TRBJ1-2, with 11 bases that match TRBD1. The CDR3: CASSVGGQGARRSYTF. CDR3 sequence (DNA): TGTGCCAGCAGCGTAGGCGGACAGGGGGCGCGCAGAAGCTACACCTTC.